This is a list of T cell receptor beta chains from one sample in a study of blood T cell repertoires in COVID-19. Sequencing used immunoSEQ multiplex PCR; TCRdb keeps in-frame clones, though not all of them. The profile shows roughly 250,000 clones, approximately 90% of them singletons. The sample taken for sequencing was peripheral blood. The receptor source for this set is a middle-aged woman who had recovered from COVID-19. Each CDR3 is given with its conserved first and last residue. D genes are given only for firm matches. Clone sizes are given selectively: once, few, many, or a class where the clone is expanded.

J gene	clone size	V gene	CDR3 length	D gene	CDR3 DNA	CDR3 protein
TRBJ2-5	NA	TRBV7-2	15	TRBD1	TGTGCCAGCAGCTTAGCCCCCAGGGGGCCAGAGACCCAGTACTTC	CASSLAPRGPETQYF
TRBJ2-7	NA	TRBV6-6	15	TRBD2	TGTGCCAGCAGATATCTAGCGGGAGAATCCTACGAGCAGTACTTC	CASRYLAGESYEQYF
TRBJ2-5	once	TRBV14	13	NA	TGTGCCAGCAGCCTCGGACTGCAAGAGACCCAGTACTTC	CASSLGLQETQYF
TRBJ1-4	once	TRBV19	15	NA	TGTGCCAGTAGTCAGCTGACAGGTCATAATGAAAAACTGTTTTTT	CASSQLTGHNEKLFF
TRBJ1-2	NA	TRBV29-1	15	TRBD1	TGCAGCGTTGAAAGGAGGACAGGGACGGACTATGGCTACACCTTC	CSVERRTGTDYGYTF
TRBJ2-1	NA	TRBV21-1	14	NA	TGTGCCAGCAGCCCCCAAGGGACTACCAATGAGCAGTTCTTC	CASSPQGTTNEQFF
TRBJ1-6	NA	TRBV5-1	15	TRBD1	TGCGCCAGCAGCGCCGGGACAGGGGAAGGGTCACCCCTCCACTTT	CASSAGTGEGSPLHF
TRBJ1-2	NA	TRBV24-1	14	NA	TGTGCCACCAGTCCTGCGGGGGCCCCCTATGGCTACACCTTC	CATSPAGAPYGYTF
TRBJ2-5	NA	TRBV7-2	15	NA	TGTGCCAGCAGCGGTGGGCAGCTTGGACCGGGGGCCCAGTACTTC	CASSGGQLGPGAQYF
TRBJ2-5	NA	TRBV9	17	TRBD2	TGTGCCAGCAGCGTGGGAGCGGGGGGCCAATTCCAAGAGACCCAGTACTTC	CASSVGAGGQFQETQYF
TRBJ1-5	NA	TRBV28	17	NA	TGTGCCAGCAGTTCCCACCCAGGGTCACCGAGCAATCAGCCCCAGCATTTT	CASSSHPGSPSNQPQHF
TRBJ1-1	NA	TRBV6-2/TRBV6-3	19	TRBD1	TGTGCCAGCAGTTACTCGTCCATGTTAGGGGGCCGCATGAACACTGAAGCTTTCTTT	CASSYSSMLGGRMNTEAFF
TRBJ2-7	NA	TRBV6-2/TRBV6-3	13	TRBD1	TGTGCCAGCAGTTGGGACAGGGCTTACGAGCAGTACTTC	CASSWDRAYEQYF
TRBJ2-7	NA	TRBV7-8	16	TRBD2	TGTGCCAGCGGGAGGACTAGCGGGTTCAGCTCCTACGAGCAGTACTTC	CASGRTSGFSSYEQYF
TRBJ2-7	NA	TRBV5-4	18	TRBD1	TGTGCCAGCAGCAGAGGGCGGCTTGGGACAGGGGGAGCCTACGAGCAGTACTTC	CASSRGRLGTGGAYEQYF
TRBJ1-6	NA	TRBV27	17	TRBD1	TGTGCCAGCAGTTTATGGGCAGGGGGTCTCTATAATTCACCCCTCCACTTT	CASSLWAGGLYNSPLHF
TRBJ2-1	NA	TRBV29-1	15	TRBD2	TGCAGCGTGGGGGGTAGCGGGACCCGAGGGAATGAGCAGTTCTTC	CSVGGSGTRGNEQFF
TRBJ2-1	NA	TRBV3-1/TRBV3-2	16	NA	TGTGCCAGCAGCCAAGACCTGGAGGCTAGGCCTGGTAAGCAGTTCTTC	CASSQDLEARPGKQFF
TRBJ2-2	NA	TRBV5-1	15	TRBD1	TGCGCCAGCAGCATAGGGGACAGCAACACCGGGGAGCTGTTTTTT	CASSIGDSNTGELFF
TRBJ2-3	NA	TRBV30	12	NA	TGTGCCTGGAGTGTGGGGGGGGCTCCGCAGTATTTT	CAWSVGGAPQYF
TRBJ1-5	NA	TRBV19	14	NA	TGTGCCAGTAGTATATCAGGGTTCAATCAGCCCCAGCATTTT	CASSISGFNQPQHF
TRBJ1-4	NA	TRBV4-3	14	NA	TGCGCCAGCAGCCGAGACGACAGAAATGAAAAACTGTTTTTT	CASSRDDRNEKLFF
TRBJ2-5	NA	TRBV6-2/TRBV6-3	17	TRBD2	TGTGCCAGCAGTTACTTCCCTAGCGGGAGCCGAAGGGAGACCCAGTACTTC	CASSYFPSGSRRETQYF
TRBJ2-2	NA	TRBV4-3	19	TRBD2	TGCGCCAGCAGCCAAGACCCCGGGACTAGCGGGAGAAAAACCGGGGAGCTGTTTTTT	CASSQDPGTSGRKTGELFF
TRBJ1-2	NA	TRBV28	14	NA	TGTGCCAGCAGTTTCCCTTCGGGGTCGGGGGGCTACACCTTC	CASSFPSGSGGYTF
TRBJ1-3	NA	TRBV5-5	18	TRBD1	TGTGCCAGCAGCTTGAGGGGACAGGGGGCTTACTCTGGAAACACCATATATTTT	CASSLRGQGAYSGNTIYF
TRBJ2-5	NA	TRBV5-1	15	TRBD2	TGCGCCAGCAGCTTGTCAGCGGGGGGGTTTGAGACCCAGTACTTC	CASSLSAGGFETQYF
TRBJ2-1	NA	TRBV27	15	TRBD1	TGTGCCAGCAGTTCCCCGGACAGGGCTGAGGGTGAGCAGTTCTTC	CASSSPDRAEGEQFF
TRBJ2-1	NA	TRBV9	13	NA	TGTGCCAGCAGCCCCAGGGAAGTGCCTGAGCAGTTCTTC	CASSPREVPEQFF
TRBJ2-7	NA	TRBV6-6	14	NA	TGTGCCAGCAGCCCCGACAAGGGGAATTACGAGCAGTACTTC	CASSPDKGNYEQYF
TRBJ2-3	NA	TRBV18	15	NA	TGTGCCAGCTCACTTCGGGACACAGGCACAGATACGCAGTATTTT	CASSLRDTGTDTQYF
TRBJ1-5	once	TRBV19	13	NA	TGTGCCAGTAGTATGCCCACAGTTCAGCCCCAGCATTTT	CASSMPTVQPQHF
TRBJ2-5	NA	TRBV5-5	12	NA	TGTGCCAGCAGGCAGGGGGGAGAGACCCAGTACTTC	CASRQGGETQYF
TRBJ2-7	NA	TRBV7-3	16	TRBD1	TGTGCCAGCAGCTCATCCCCGGGACAGGGAATCTACGAGCAGTACTTC	CASSSSPGQGIYEQYF
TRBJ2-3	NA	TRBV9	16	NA	TGTGCCAGCAGCCCCAGATCGGGGGAACACACAGATACGCAGTATTTT	CASSPRSGEHTDTQYF
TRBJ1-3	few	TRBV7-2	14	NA	TGTGCCAGCAGCTCCACAGTCTCTGGAAACACCATATATTTT	CASSSTVSGNTIYF
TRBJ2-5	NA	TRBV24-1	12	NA	TGTGCCACCAGTGGTTCGGGTGAGACCCAGTACTTC	CATSGSGETQYF
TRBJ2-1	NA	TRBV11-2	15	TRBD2	TGTGCCAGCAGCTTAGCCGCGGGAGTCTCCCATGAGCAGTTCTTC	CASSLAAGVSHEQFF
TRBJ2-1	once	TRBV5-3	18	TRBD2	TGTGCCAGAAGCTGCGCACAGGGTGGACTAGCGGGAGAGGATGAGCAGTTCTTC	CARSCAQGGLAGEDEQFF
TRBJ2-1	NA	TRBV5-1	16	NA	TGCGCCAGCAGCCCCGCCCGAAGGGGCGCCTACAATGAGCAGTTCTTC	CASSPARRGAYNEQFF
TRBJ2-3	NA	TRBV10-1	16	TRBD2	TGCGCCAGCAGTGAGTCGGTAGCGGGACGCACAGATACGCAGTATTTT	CASSESVAGRTDTQYF
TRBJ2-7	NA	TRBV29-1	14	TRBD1	TGCAGCGTTGCCTGGACAGGCGTATCCTACGAGCAGTACTTC	CSVAWTGVSYEQYF
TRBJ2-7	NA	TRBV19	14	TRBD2	TGTGCCAGTAGTATAGATCGGGGGGCCTACGAGCAGTACTTC	CASSIDRGAYEQYF
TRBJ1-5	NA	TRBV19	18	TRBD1	TGTGCCAGTAGTAACGCCAGGGGGGCAGTGGGGAGCAATCAGCCCCAGCATTTT	CASSNARGAVGSNQPQHF
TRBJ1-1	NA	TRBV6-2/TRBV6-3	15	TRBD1	TGTGCCAGCAGTGGCGGGGGGACAGGGGAGGCTGAAGCTTTCTTT	CASSGGGTGEAEAFF
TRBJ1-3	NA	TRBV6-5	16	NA	TGTGCCAGCAGTTACTCGTTTGCCGTAAGCGGAAACACCATATATTTT	CASSYSFAVSGNTIYF
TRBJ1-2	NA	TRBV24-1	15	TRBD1	TGTGCCACCAGTGATGGGACAGGGGATGACTATGGCTACACCTTC	CATSDGTGDDYGYTF
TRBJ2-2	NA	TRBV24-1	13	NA	TGTGCCATCCGGACACCGAACACCGGGGAGCTGTTTTTT	CAIRTPNTGELFF
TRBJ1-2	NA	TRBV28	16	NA	TGTGCCAGCCGATTCCGGGGAACGGATTTTAGCTATGGCTACACCTTC	CASRFRGTDFSYGYTF
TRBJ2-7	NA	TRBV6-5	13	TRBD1	TGTGCCAGCGGACAGGAAGTTGGGTACGTGCAGTACTTC	CASGQEVGYVQYF
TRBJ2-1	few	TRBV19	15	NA	TGTGCCAGTATGCCTGAAACAGGGAGGGCGGGAGAGCAGTTCTTC	CASMPETGRAGEQFF
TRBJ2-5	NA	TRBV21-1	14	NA	TGTGCCAGCAGCCACAGGGGGCGAAAAGAGACCCAGTACTTC	CASSHRGRKETQYF
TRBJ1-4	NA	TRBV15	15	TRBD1	TGTGCCACCAGCAGGGGGACAGGGGCAGCGGAAAAACTGTTTTTT	CATSRGTGAAEKLFF
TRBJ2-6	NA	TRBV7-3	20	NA	TGTGCCAGCAGCCTCCGGGGGGAAGGGACAGGATTCTCTGGGGCCAACGTCCTGACTTTC	CASSLRGEGTGFSGANVLTF
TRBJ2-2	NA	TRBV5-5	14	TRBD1	TGTGCCAGCAGCTGGGACAGGAACACCGGGGAGCTGTTTTTT	CASSWDRNTGELFF
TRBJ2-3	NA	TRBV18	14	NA	TGTGCCAGCTCACCTTTAACCTCGGGAGATACGCAGTATTTT	CASSPLTSGDTQYF
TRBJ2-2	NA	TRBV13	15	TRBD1	TGTGCCAGCAGCGGGGACAGGGGCCACACCGGGGAGCTGTTTTTT	CASSGDRGHTGELFF
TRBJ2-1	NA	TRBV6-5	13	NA	TGTGCCAGCTGGGGGGTCGGAAACAATGAGCAGTTCTTC	CASWGVGNNEQFF
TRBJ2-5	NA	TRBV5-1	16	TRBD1	TGCGCCAGCAGCCCGACCAACAGGGGGCTCAAGGAGACCCAGTACTTC	CASSPTNRGLKETQYF
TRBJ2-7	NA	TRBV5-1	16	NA	TGCGCCAGCAACTACGATGCTGGCAGGGTAGGGTACGAGCAGTACTTC	CASNYDAGRVGYEQYF